These 6 T cell receptor beta chains were sequenced from one sample in a study of cytomegalovirus exposure and HLA in healthy donors. PCR involved 60 Vbeta and 13 Jbeta primers. Assay used: immunoSEQ multiplex PCR; TCRdb lists only in-frame clones, some missing. Here the sample spans roughly 150,000 clones, approximately 70% being singletons. The sequencing input was PBMCs. The source is a woman in her late teens or twenties in good health and CMV-seronegative.

The V and J genes are TRBV28 and TRBJ2-7; TRBD2 matches 8 bases. Germline CDR1 reads MDHEN; CDR2 reads SYDVKM. V dropped 5 bases and J dropped 2; count of bases not matched to a gene: 8. The CDR3 covers 15 residues. The CDR3 DNA follows: TGTGCCAGCAGTGTTAACACGGGACTAGCCTACGAGCAGTACTTC. Translating gives CASSVNTGLAYEQYF. The full variable domain, with the rest looked up from reference TRBV28 and TRBJ2-7, is DVKVTQSSRYLVKRTGEKVFLECVQDMDHENMFWYRQDPGLGLRLIYFSYDVKMKEKGDIPEGYSVSREKKERFSLILESASTNQTSMYLCASSVNTGLAYEQYFGPGTRLTVT.

V and J are TRBV2 and TRBJ2-7; possible D gene TRBD2, 5 bases. The CDR3 has 15 amino acids. The V end lost 5 bases, the J end lost 6 bases, and 20 bases lay between the germline ends. CDR1 SNHLY and CDR2 FYNNEI come from the germline V gene. Here the CDR3 reads CASSSGLKREGEQYV. The CDR3 coding sequence is TGTGCCAGCAGTTCCGGACTCAAACGGGAAGGCGAGCAGTACGTC.

This rearrangement joins TRBV4-2 to TRBJ1-2; 8 nucleotides align to TRBD1. Germline CDR1 is LGHNA and CDR2 is YNFKEQ. This CDR3 is built from 16 residues. Germline trimming cut 4 bases from V and 3 bases from J; bases unmatched to any gene: 10. This chain's CDR3 is CASSRWTGPEDYGYTF. CDR3 in DNA: TGTGCCAGCAGCCGCTGGACAGGGCCGGAGGACTATGGCTACACCTTC.

The rearrangement joins TRBV30 to TRBJ1-1; no reliable D call. Trimming stripped 0 bases from V and 6 bases from J, with 5 bases between. Germline CDR1 is GTSNPN and CDR2 is SVGIG (reference sequence). The CDR3 length is 11 residues. Here the CDR3 DNA reads TGTGCCTGGAGTGTACTTTCTGAAGCTTTCTTT. Encoded protein: CAWSVLSEAFF.

The chain has TRBV5-1 and TRBJ1-3; a possible D gene is TRBD1 (5 bases). This CDR3 region has 22 residues. The V and J ends lost 0 bases and 0 bases respectively, with 28 bases between them. The germline CDR1 and CDR2 sequences are SGHRS and YFSETQ. CDR3 region: CASSLARADVFREESSGNTIYF. The CDR3 DNA sequence: TGCGCCAGCAGCTTGGCGAGGGCCGATGTGTTCAGGGAGGAAAGCTCTGGAAACACCATATATTTT.

The chain uses TRBV6-6 and TRBJ2-5; 10 bases match TRBD1. V shed 5 bases, J shed 5 bases, and the junction held 8 bases outside the gene matches. Germline-derived CDR1 and CDR2 are MNHNY and SVGAGI (reference sequence). This CDR3 comprises 15 residues. The CDR3 loop is CASSQGQGGWETQYF. The CDR3 bases are TGTGCCAGCAGTCAAGGACAGGGGGGGTGGGAGACCCAGTACTTC.